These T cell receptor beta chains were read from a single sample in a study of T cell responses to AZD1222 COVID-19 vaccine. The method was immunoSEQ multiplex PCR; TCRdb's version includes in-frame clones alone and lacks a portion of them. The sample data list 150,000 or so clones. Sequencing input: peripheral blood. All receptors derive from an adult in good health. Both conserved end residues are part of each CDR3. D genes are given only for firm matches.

CDR3 protein: CASSYEGMQPQHF
CDR3 DNA: TGTGCCAGCAGTTACGAGGGGATGCAGCCCCAGCATTTT
V gene: TRBV6-6
CDR3 length: 13
D gene: .
J gene: TRBJ1-5

CDR3 protein: CASSQNSGGAYEQYF
CDR3 DNA: TGTGCCAGCAGCCAGAATAGCGGGGGGGCCTACGAGCAGTACTTC
V gene: TRBV4-2
CDR3 length: 15
D gene: TRBD2
J gene: TRBJ2-7

CDR3 protein: CASSPEMTGAGETQYF
CDR3 DNA: TGTGCCAGCAGCCCAGAAATGACAGGGGCCGGAGAGACCCAGTACTTC
V gene: TRBV5-4
CDR3 length: 16
D gene: TRBD1
J gene: TRBJ2-5

CDR3 protein: CAWSLGPNYGYTF
CDR3 DNA: TGTGCCTGGAGTCTGGGACCTAACTATGGCTACACCTTC
V gene: TRBV30
CDR3 length: 13
D gene: .
J gene: TRBJ1-2

CDR3 protein: CASKPGGYAGNTIYF
CDR3 DNA: TGTGCCAGCAAACCGGGAGGCTACGCTGGAAACACCATATATTTT
V gene: TRBV6-5
CDR3 length: 15
D gene: .
J gene: TRBJ1-3

CDR3 protein: CASSVGTFTDTQYF
CDR3 DNA: TGCGCCAGCAGCGTCGGGACGTTCACAGATACGCAGTATTTT
V gene: TRBV5-1
CDR3 length: 14
D gene: .
J gene: TRBJ2-3

CDR3 protein: CASSKRTGREGDGYTF
CDR3 DNA: TGTGCCAGCAGCAAACGGACAGGGCGCGAGGGGGATGGCTACACCTTC
V gene: TRBV3-1/TRBV3-2
CDR3 length: 16
D gene: TRBD1
J gene: TRBJ1-2

CDR3 protein: CSASRSGWEAYEQYF
CDR3 DNA: TGCAGTGCTAGTCGGTCAGGATGGGAAGCTTACGAGCAGTACTTC
V gene: TRBV20-1
CDR3 length: 15
D gene: .
J gene: TRBJ2-7

CDR3 protein: CASSGRQGRKNTEAFF
CDR3 DNA: TGTGCCAGCAGCGGCCGACAGGGGAGGAAGAACACTGAAGCTTTCTTT
V gene: TRBV7-2
CDR3 length: 16
D gene: TRBD1
J gene: TRBJ1-1

CDR3 protein: CASSPVGQPFYGYTF
CDR3 DNA: TGTGCCAGCAGCCCTGTGGGACAGCCTTTTTATGGCTACACCTTC
V gene: TRBV25-1
CDR3 length: 15
D gene: TRBD1
J gene: TRBJ1-2

CDR3 protein: CASSLSGGASYEQYF
CDR3 DNA: TGTGCCAGCAGTCTTAGCGGGGGGGCATCCTACGAGCAGTACTTC
V gene: TRBV7-8
CDR3 length: 15
D gene: TRBD2
J gene: TRBJ2-7

CDR3 protein: CASSIGVRGDRGRLEYEQYF
CDR3 DNA: TGTGCCAGTAGTATTGGGGTAAGAGGGGACCGCGGCCGCCTGGAATACGAGCAGTACTTC
V gene: TRBV19
CDR3 length: 20
D gene: .
J gene: TRBJ2-7

CDR3 protein: CASSKSPGELFF
CDR3 DNA: TGTGCCAGCAGTAAGAGCCCCGGGGAGCTGTTTTTT
V gene: TRBV6-6
CDR3 length: 12
D gene: .
J gene: TRBJ2-2

CDR3 protein: CASSVGNRAYNEQFF
CDR3 DNA: TGTGCCAGCAGCGTAGGGAACAGGGCCTACAATGAGCAGTTCTTC
V gene: TRBV9
CDR3 length: 15
D gene: .
J gene: TRBJ2-1